Following are 32 T cell receptor beta chains from one sample sequenced in a study of blood T cell repertoires in COVID-19. The table came from immunoSEQ multiplex PCR; TCRdb's copy has only in-frame clones and leaves some out. The sample has approximately 140,000 clones, 80% to 90% seen once; the top ten hold 30% to 45%. The sequenced material came from peripheral blood. The source is a human donor in a cohort sampled during active COVID-19.

The V call is TRBV29-1, the J call TRBJ2-7; D may be TRBD1 (6 bases). The germline V and J ends were trimmed by 4 bases and 5 bases, with 12 bases remaining between them. The CDR3 contains 12 residues. CDR1 is SQVTM and CDR2 is ANQGSEA in the germline V gene. The CDR3 reads CSVAPGVNEQYF. As DNA, the CDR3 is TGCAGCGTTGCTCCAGGGGTCAACGAGCAGTACTTC.

The chain carries TRBV5-4 and TRBJ1-2; D may be TRBD1 (5 bases). This CDR3 contains 15 residues. Trimming stripped 6 bases from V and 1 base from J, with 16 bases between. Germline V gene sequence: CDR1 SGHNT, CDR2 YYREEE (reference sequence). The DNA for the CDR3 is TGTGCCAGCACCAGACCTGCGGGGGGTAACTATGGCTACACCTTC. Protein sequence: CASTRPAGGNYGYTF.

The chain links TRBV18 to TRBJ1-1; D uncertain. V lost 5 bases to trimming and J lost 9 bases, with 13 bases between them. Per the germline V gene, CDR1 is KGHSH and CDR2 is LQKENI. This CDR3 is 12 amino acids long. In DNA form, the CDR3 reads TGTGCCAGCTCAAGCACCGGGAAACAAGCTTTCTTT. Protein product: CASSSTGKQAFF. The full variable domain, completed using reference TRBV18 and TRBJ1-1, is NAGVMQNPRHLVRRRGQEARLRCSPMKGHSHVYWYRQLPEEGLKFMVYLQKENIIDESGMPKERFSAEFPKEGPSILRIQQVVRGDSAAYFCASSSTGKQAFFGQGTRLTVV.

The gene calls are TRBV5-6 and TRBJ2-5; 9 bases are a match to TRBD2. Trimming removed 0 bases from V and 5 bases from J; junction bases left unmatched: 8. Germline V gene data show CDR1 as SGHDT and CDR2 as YYEEEE. The CDR3 totals 16 residues. CDR3 nucleotides: TGTGCCAGCAGCTTGGAGAGGCGGGGGGGCTATGAGACCCAGTACTTC. Protein: CASSLERRGGYETQYF.

This clone was observed a few times. The chain uses TRBV3-1 (or the pseudogene TRBV3-2) and TRBJ1-6; D gene ambiguous. V was cut by 0 bases and J by 8 bases, with 14 bases left in between. Germline CDR1 LGHDT, CDR2 YNNKEL (reference sequence). The CDR3 length is 16 residues. The CDR3 protein is CASSQDLGNRHSPLHF. The CDR3 DNA reads TGTGCCAGCAGCCAAGATCTCGGGAACAGACATTCACCCCTCCACTTT.

The chain couples TRBV5-6 to TRBJ1-5, with D possibly being TRBD1 (5 bases). The V gene's germline CDR1 is SGHDT and CDR2 YYEEEE. The CDR3 contains 16 residues. Trimming removed 0 bases from V and 6 bases from J, with 16 bases in between. In DNA, the CDR3 is TGTGCCAGCAGCTTGGTTCAGGGAGGCGGGAGTCAGCCCCAGCATTTT. Its protein is CASSLVQGGGSQPQHF.

The chain is built from TRBV4-1 and TRBJ1-2; D gene uncertain. The germline V gene encodes CDR1 MGHRA and CDR2 YSYEKL. The CDR3 totals 13 residues. V shed 4 bases and J shed 14 bases, with 20 bases lying between them. The CDR3 sequence: CASSPQVVARYTF. The CDR3 coding sequence is TGCGCCAGCAGCCCCCAGGTGGTGGCAAGATATACCTTC.

The rearrangement links TRBV21-1 to TRBJ2-2; the table's D call TRBD1 went unverified against the DNA. TRBV21-1 is classified as a pseudogene. This CDR3 comprises 15 residues. CDR3 nucleotide sequence: TGTGCCAGCAGCACGGGCAGGGGGCTTACCGGGGAGCTGTTTTTT. As protein: CASSTGRGLTGELFF.

This sequence joins TRBV28 and TRBJ1-2; 7 bases agree with TRBD1. J was trimmed by 7 bases and V by 10 bases; bases with no gene match: 18. There are 15 residues in the CDR3. Germline lookup yields CDR1 MDHEN and CDR2 SYDVKM. DNA for the CDR3: TGTGCCACCTCCCCTCGTGGAAGGGGGCCGGGTGGCTACACCTTC. This codes for CATSPRGRGPGGYTF.

The gene calls are TRBV6-6 and TRBJ2-5; 7 nucleotides agree with TRBD2. Germline values: CDR1 MNHNY, CDR2 SVGAGI (reference sequence). V gave up 11 bases and J gave up 7 bases; unmatched junction bases: 10. The CDR3 length is 12 residues. CDR3 nucleotides: TGTGCCGGGGGGGATGTGAGCGGGACCCAGTACTTC. The encoded protein is CAGGDVSGTQYF.

In its sample, this clone was seen a few times. CDR3 loop: CATSRGGQSNSPLHF. The CDR3 coding sequence is TGTGCCACCAGCAGAGGGGGACAGAGTAATTCACCCCTCCACTTT. This chain links TRBV15 with TRBJ1-6, with TRBD1 matching 7 bases. Germline V gene sequence: CDR1 LNHNV, CDR2 YYDKDF (reference sequence). The CDR3 covers 15 residues. Losses at the gene ends were 1 base for V and 6 bases for J; bases not matched to a gene: 3.

This chain uses TRBV7-9 with TRBJ2-2; 7 nucleotides match TRBD1. The trim removed 4 bases at V and 4 bases at J, leaving 3 bases unmatched. This CDR3 comprises 14 residues. Germline V gene sequence: CDR1 SEHNR, CDR2 FQNEAQ (reference sequence). As DNA, the CDR3 is TGTGCCAGCAGCTACCCAGGGGGCACCGGGGAGCTGTTTTTT. Protein: CASSYPGGTGELFF. Full variable domain (remainder filled in from reference TRBV7-9 and TRBJ2-2): DTGVSQNPRHKITKRGQNVTFRCDPISEHNRLYWYRQTLGQGPEFLTYFQNEAQLEKSRLLSDRFSAERPKGSFSTLEIQRTEQGDSAMYLCASSYPGGTGELFFGEGSRLTVL.

The V gene is TRBV2, the J gene TRBJ1-5, with 9 nucleotides matching TRBD1. Germline CDR1 SNHLY, CDR2 FYNNEI. This CDR3 is 15 amino acids long. Trimming cost V 5 bases and J 1 base; bases outside gene matches: 3. In DNA, the CDR3 is TGTGCCAGCAGTCAACAGGGGGCAAGCAATCAGCCCCAGCATTTT. Translated: CASSQQGASNQPQHF.

This chain links TRBV7-2 with TRBJ1-1; possibly TRBD1 for D (6 bases). Trimming pared 6 bases from V and 0 bases from J, leaving 14 bases between. Germline values: CDR1 SGHTA, CDR2 FQGNSA. This CDR3 is 15 amino acids long. The CDR3 loop is CASRSGQLLNTEAFF. CDR3 DNA: TGTGCCAGCAGATCAGGACAGCTCTTGAACACTGAAGCTTTCTTT.

The chain is built from TRBV6-2 or TRBV6-3 and TRBJ1-2; tentative D call: TRBD1 (6 bases). Germline lookup yields CDR1 MNHEY and CDR2 SVGEGT. V lost 2 bases, J lost 0 bases, and 13 bases lay in between. CDR3 length: 16 amino acids. Here the CDR3 DNA reads TGTGCCAGCAGTTACGTCCCCGGACAGACTAACTATGGCTACACCTTC. Its protein product is CASSYVPGQTNYGYTF.

The count of this clone is one. The V gene is TRBV10-1, the J gene TRBJ2-7; a possible D gene is TRBD2 (7 bases). V was pared by 11 bases and J by 2 bases, with 13 bases between. Germline assignment: CDR1 WNHNN and CDR2 SYGVQD (reference sequence). The CDR3 contains 12 residues. In nucleotides, the CDR3 is TGCGCCGGGGGGCGGGGGACCTACGAGCAGTACTTC. Amino acid sequence: CAGGRGTYEQYF.

As to this clone: The same CDR3 also results from other DNA sequences found in this sample. V usage is TRBV5-4 and J usage is TRBJ2-7, with a weak D call TRBD1 (6 bases). Trimming left V 2 bases short and J 2 bases short, with 8 bases between. CDR3 length: 13 residues. CDR1 SGHNT and CDR2 YYREEE come from the germline V gene (reference sequence). This chain's CDR3 is CASSLPGAYEQYF. CDR3 in DNA: TGTGCCAGCAGCTTACCAGGGGCCTACGAGCAGTACTTC.

CDR3 bases: TGTGCCAGCAGCGAGTCCGGAGGCCGAGGCTATGGCTACACCTTC. Its protein is CASSESGGRGYGYTF. This sequence joins TRBV7-2 and TRBJ1-2; D not resolved. This CDR3 has 15 amino acids. The germline V gene has CDR1 SGHTA and CDR2 FQGNSA. With 5 bases removed from V and 4 bases from J, the gap between germline ends came to 17 bases.

DNA for the CDR3: TGCGCCAGCAGCTTGGGCCAGGGCTTTTGGAGCACTGAAGCTTTCTTT. It yields the protein CASSLGQGFWSTEAFF. This chain uses TRBV5-1 with TRBJ1-1, with D perhaps matching TRBD1 (5 bases). The V gene lost 0 bases and the J gene lost 4 bases, with 16 bases spanning the gap. Germline V gene sequence: CDR1 SGHRS, CDR2 YFSETQ. This CDR3 region has 16 residues.

This clone was seen once. CDR3 protein: CASSNPGQGEGQPQHF. The CDR3, as DNA: TGTGCCAGTAGTAACCCGGGACAGGGAGAAGGTCAGCCCCAGCATTTT. The chain has TRBV19 and TRBJ1-5, with 9 positions matching TRBD1. In germline, CDR1 is LNHDA, CDR2 SQIVND (reference sequence). Trimming at V came to 4 bases and at J to 6 bases, leaving 10 bases not matched to a gene. This CDR3 comprises 16 residues.

The rearrangement uses TRBV6-5 and TRBJ2-3; D not certain. This CDR3 has 13 residues. V was clipped by 6 bases and J by 4 bases, with 11 bases between them. CDR1 MNHEY and CDR2 SVGAGI come from the germline V gene. Written as DNA, the CDR3 is TGTGCCAGCAGCCTACAGCAACCAGATACGCAGTATTTT. It codes for CASSLQQPDTQYF.

This clone was detected once. CDR3 coding DNA: TGCAGCGTTGGGTGGGAGGGGGAGCAGTACTTC. Translating it yields CSVGWEGEQYF. The V gene is TRBV29-1, the J gene TRBJ2-7, with 7 bases aligning to TRBD2. There are 11 residues in the CDR3. Trimming at V came to 4 bases and at J to 7 bases, leaving 4 bases not matched to a gene. From germline, CDR1 is SQVTM and CDR2 ANQGSEA.

The chain recombines TRBV25-1 with TRBJ2-2, with TRBD2 matching 7 bases. Germline V gives CDR1 MGHDK, CDR2 SYGVNS. The V segment lost 8 bases and the J segment 3 bases; nucleotides outside the gene matches: 6. The CDR3 is made up of 14 amino acids. CDR3 sequence (DNA): TGTGCCAGCCGCTGGGGGGGGGACACCGGGGAGCTGTTTTTT. Protein: CASRWGGDTGELFF.

The V call is TRBV5-1, the J call TRBJ1-1; D gene uncertain. CDR3 length: 14 amino acids. The V end lost 0 bases, the J end lost 0 bases, and 6 bases lay between the germline ends. CDR1 is SGHRS, CDR2 YFSETQ, per germline. CDR3 sequence: CASSLGGMNTEAFF. The CDR3 nucleotides read TGCGCCAGCAGCTTGGGAGGTATGAACACTGAAGCTTTCTTT.

The chain combines TRBV6-5 with TRBJ1-2, with TRBD1 matching 10 bases. This CDR3 comprises 15 residues. The V segment lost 5 bases and the J segment 8 bases; nucleotides outside the gene matches: 11. Germline V gene sequence: CDR1 MNHEY, CDR2 SVGAGI. The CDR3 DNA is TGTGCCAGCAGTCCAAGCGGGACAGGGGAAAAAGGCTACACCTTC. Residues: CASSPSGTGEKGYTF.

The chain joins TRBV19 to TRBJ2-5; D possibly corresponds to TRBD1 (5 bases). The length of the CDR3 is 15 residues. The V end lost 3 bases, the J end lost 1 base, and 12 bases lay between the germline ends. Per germline, CDR1 LNHDA and CDR2 SQIVND (reference sequence). The CDR3 sequence is CASSIPGQGQETQYF. The CDR3 DNA is TGTGCCAGTAGTATTCCCGGGCAGGGCCAAGAGACCCAGTACTTC.

The gene calls are TRBV6-5 and TRBJ1-5; unclear D gene. Germline V gene lookup returns CDR1 MNHEY and CDR2 SVGAGI. The length of the CDR3 is 15 residues. Trimming took 6 bases from V and 6 from J, leaving 18 bases between them. The DNA for the CDR3 is TGTGCCAGCAGCCAGACATTGGGTAGCGGTCAGCCCCAGCATTTT. Translated, it gives CASSQTLGSGQPQHF.

This clone was seen more than once but under ten times. The rearrangement uses TRBV9 and TRBJ1-1; the match to TRBD1 covers 7 bases. The CDR3 has 14 residues. The ends lost 4 bases at V and 3 bases at J; junction bases unmatched: 6. Germline lookup yields CDR1 SGDLS and CDR2 YYNGEE. CDR3 sequence: CASSFGTGDTEAFF. CDR3 sequence (DNA): TGTGCCAGCAGCTTCGGAACAGGGGACACTGAAGCTTTCTTT. Complete variable domain (other parts from reference TRBV9 and TRBJ1-1): DSGVTQTPKHLITATGQRVTLRCSPRSGDLSVYWYQQSLDQGLQFLIQYYNGEERAKGNILERFSAQQFPDLHSELNLSSLELGDSALYFCASSFGTGDTEAFFGQGTRLTVV.

The V and J genes are TRBV15 and TRBJ2-7; 10 bases map to TRBD1. Losses at the gene ends were 4 bases for V and 0 bases for J; bases not matched to a gene: 6. From germline, CDR1 is LNHNV and CDR2 YYDKDF (reference sequence). CDR3 length equals 16 residues. Here the CDR3 reads CATSTRDRGGSYEQYF. As DNA, the CDR3 is TGTGCCACCAGCACCCGGGACAGGGGAGGCTCCTACGAGCAGTACTTC.

This chain connects TRBV4-1 to TRBJ2-5; TRBD1 matches 10 bases. There are 16 residues in the CDR3. CDR1 is MGHRA and CDR2 is YSYEKL in the germline V gene. Losses at the gene ends were 2 bases for V and 5 bases for J; bases not matched to a gene: 8. The CDR3 sequence: CASSQLRQGAGETQYF. CDR3 DNA: TGCGCCAGCAGCCAACTAAGACAGGGGGCGGGGGAGACCCAGTACTTC.

The chain links TRBV28 to TRBJ2-3; a weak D match, TRBD1 (6 bases). Germline V gene lookup returns CDR1 MDHEN and CDR2 SYDVKM. The ends were cut back, 6 bases at V and 2 bases at J, with 15 bases in the middle. This CDR3 is built from 15 residues. This CDR3 is CASSSHRATTDTQYF. CDR3 bases: TGTGCCAGCAGCTCTCACAGGGCAACCACAGATACGCAGTATTTT.

This clone has a handful of counts. CDR3 sequence (DNA): TGTGCCAGCAGTTACTCGGGTGGAGGGGCAGATACGCAGTATTTT. It codes for CASSYSGGGADTQYF. This rearrangement joins TRBV6-5 to TRBJ2-3; TRBD2 might be the D (6 bases). Looked up from germline, CDR1 is MNHEY and CDR2 is SVGAGI. This CDR3 is 15 amino acids long. V lost 0 bases and J lost 4, with 11 bases in between.